This T cell receptor beta chain was profiled in a study of blood T cell repertoires in COVID-19. Across the study: Material from acute and convalescent COVID-19 was sourced from the United States, Italy and Spain. The analysed material was cDNA or gDNA that came from T cells, B-cell-depleted T cells, or PBMCs.

CDR1 and CDR2 from the germline V gene are SEHNR and FQNEAQ (reference sequence). The length of the CDR3 is 13 residues. V was cut by 2 bases and J by 1 base, with 5 bases left in between. In the authors' methods: Estimated nucleated cell counts came from reference gene primer amplification. Assay: immunoSEQ multiplex PCR; the TCRdb copy retains only in-frame clones and omits some. The V and J calls and the clone size are those of that table, but D and trimming were determined from the DNA. This sample has about 250,000 clones, with around 82% found just once. This chain joins TRBV7-9 and TRBJ1-1; no definite D call. The sample consisted of peripheral blood. The TCR comes from a man aged 35 to 55 with active or convalescent COVID-19. CDR3 sequence (DNA): TGTGCCAGCAGCTTATTACAGAACACTGAAGCTTTCTTT. Translating gives CASSLLQNTEAFF.